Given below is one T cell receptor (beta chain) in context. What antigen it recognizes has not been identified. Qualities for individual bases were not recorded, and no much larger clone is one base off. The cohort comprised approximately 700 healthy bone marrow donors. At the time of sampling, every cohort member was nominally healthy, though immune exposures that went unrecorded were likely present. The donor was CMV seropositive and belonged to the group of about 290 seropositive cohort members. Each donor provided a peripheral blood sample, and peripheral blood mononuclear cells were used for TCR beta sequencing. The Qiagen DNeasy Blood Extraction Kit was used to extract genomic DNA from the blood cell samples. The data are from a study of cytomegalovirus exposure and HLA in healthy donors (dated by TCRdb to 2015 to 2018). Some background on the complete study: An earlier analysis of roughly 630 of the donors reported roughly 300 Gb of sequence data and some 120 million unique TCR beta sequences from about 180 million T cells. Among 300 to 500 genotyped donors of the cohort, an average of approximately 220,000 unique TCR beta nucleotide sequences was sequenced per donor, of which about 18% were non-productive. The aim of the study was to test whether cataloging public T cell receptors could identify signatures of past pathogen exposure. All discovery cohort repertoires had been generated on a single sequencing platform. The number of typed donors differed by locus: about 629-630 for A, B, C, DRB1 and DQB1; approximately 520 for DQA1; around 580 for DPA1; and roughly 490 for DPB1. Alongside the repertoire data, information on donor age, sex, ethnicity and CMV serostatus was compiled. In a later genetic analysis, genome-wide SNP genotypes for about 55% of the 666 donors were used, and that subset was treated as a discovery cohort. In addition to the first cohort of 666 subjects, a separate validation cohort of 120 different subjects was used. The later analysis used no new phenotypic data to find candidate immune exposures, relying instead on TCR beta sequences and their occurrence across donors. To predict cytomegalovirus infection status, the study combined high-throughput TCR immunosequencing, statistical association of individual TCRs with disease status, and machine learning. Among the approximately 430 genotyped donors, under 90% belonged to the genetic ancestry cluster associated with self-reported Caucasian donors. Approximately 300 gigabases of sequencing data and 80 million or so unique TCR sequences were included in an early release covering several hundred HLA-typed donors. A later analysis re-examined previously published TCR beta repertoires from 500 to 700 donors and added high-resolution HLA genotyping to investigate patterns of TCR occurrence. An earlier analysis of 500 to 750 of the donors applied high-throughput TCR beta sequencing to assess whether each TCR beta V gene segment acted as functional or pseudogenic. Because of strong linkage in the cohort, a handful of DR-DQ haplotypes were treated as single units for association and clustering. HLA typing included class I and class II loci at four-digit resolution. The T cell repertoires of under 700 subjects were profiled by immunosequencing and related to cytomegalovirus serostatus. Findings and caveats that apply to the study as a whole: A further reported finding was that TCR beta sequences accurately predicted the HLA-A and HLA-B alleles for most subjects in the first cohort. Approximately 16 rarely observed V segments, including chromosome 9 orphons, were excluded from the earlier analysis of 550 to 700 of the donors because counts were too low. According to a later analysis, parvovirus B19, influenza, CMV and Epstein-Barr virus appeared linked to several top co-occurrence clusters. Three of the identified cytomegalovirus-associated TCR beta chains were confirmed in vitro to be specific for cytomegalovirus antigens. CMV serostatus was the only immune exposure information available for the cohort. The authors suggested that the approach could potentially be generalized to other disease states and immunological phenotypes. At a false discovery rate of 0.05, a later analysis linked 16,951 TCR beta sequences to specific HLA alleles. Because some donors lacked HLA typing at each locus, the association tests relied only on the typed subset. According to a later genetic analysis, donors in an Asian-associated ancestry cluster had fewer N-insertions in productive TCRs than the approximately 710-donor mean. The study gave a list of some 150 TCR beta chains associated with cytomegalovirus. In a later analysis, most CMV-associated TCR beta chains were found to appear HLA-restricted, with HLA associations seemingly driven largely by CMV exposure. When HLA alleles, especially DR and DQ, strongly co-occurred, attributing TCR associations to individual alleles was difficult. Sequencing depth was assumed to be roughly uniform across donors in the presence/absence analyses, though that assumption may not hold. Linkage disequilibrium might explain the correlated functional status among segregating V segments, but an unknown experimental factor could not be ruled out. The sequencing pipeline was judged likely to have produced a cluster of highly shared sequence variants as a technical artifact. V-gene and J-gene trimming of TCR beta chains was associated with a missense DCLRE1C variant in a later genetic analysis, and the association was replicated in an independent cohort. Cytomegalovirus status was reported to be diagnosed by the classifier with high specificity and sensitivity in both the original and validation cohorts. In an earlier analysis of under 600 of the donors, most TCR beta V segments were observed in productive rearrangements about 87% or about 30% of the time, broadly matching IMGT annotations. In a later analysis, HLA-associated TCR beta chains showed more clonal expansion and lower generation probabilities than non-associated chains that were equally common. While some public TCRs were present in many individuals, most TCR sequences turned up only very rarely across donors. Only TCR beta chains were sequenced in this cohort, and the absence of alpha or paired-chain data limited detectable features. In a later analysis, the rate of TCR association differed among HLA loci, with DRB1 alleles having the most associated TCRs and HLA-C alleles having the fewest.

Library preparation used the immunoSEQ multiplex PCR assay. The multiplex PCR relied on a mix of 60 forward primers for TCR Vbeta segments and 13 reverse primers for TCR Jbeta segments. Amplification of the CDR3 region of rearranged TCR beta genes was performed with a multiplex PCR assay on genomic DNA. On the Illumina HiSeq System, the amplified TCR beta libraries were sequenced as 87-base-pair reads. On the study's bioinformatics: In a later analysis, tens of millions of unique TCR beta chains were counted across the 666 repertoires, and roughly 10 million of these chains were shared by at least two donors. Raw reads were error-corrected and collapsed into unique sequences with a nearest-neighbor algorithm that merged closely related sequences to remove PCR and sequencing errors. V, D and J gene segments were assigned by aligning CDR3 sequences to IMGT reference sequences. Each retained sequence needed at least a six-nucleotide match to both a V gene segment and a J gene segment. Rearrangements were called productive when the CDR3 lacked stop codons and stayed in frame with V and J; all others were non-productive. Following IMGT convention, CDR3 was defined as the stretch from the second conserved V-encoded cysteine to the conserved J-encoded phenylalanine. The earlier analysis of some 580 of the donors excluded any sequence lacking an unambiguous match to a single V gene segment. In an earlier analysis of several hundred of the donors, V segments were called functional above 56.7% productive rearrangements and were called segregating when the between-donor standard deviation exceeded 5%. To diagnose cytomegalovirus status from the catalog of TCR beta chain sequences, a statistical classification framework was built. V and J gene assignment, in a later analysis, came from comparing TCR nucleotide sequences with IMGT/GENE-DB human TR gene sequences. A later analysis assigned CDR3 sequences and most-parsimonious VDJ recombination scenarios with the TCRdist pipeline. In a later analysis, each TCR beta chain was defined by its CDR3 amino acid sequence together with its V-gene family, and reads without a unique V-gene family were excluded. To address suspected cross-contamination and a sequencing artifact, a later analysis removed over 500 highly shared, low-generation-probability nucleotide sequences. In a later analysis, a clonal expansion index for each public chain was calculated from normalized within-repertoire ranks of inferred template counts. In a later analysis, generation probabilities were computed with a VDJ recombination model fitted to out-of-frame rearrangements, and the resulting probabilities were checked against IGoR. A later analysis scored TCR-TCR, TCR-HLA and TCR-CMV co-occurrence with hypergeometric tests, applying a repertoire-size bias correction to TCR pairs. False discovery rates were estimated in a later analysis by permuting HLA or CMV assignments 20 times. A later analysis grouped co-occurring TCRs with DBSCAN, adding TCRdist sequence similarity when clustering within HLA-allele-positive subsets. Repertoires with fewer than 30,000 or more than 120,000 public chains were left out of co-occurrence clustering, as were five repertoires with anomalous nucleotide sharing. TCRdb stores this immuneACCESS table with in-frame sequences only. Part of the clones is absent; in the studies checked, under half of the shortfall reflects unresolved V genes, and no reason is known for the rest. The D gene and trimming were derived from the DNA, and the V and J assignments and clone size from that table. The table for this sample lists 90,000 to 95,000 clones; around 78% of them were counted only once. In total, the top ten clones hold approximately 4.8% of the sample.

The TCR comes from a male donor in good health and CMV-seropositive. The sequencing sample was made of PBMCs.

The sequenced DNA is TGTGCCAGCAGCTTAAGGACAGGGGCCTCCGAGCAGTACTTC. Its protein product is CASSLRTGASEQYF. The chain uses TRBV11-2 and TRBJ2-7, with TRBD1 identical over 9 junction bases. From a lookup of the germline V gene, CDR1 and CDR2 are SGHAT and FQNNGV. The CDR3 measures 14 amino acids from cysteine to phenylalanine. Of the read, only the CDR3 DNA is kept; its 42 bases are in frame from base 1. V loses 2 bases at its end and J loses 6 bases; junction bases beyond the gene matches: 5.